This T cell receptor beta chain was sequenced during a study of T cells in Graves' hyperthyroidism and ophthalmopathy. Study details: Staff took peripheral blood when the initial diagnosis was made, before any treatment began.

Amplified regions were TCR beta CDR3 sequences from RNA transcripts. The HTBI primer set was used in a first-round RT-PCR of the TCR CDR3. TCRdb reanalysed the multiplex PCR reads using MiXCR and keeps one entry per CDR3 protein. The repertoire consists of over 450,000 distinct CDR3 sequences, with over 15% occurring once and the leading ten covering approximately 15%. The table lists this clonotype with a few counts. Antigen specificity is unknown. CDR3 length equals 16 residues. Trimming shortened V by 6 bases and J by 4 bases, and 21 bases separated the two germline ends. CDR1 and CDR2 from the germline V gene are SEHNR and FQNEAQ (reference sequence). With duration under 3 months, ophthalmopathy was active: Clinical Activity Score at least 3, NOSPECS at least 4. Study results and caveats: Blood samples included most of the expanded thyroid clonotypes exceeding 0.001.

The sequencing sample was made of blood. The receptor comes from a woman between 18 and 30 years old with Graves' ophthalmopathy. The rearrangement links TRBV7-9 to TRBJ1-1; D uncertain. The CDR3 DNA reads as TGTGCCAGCAGACATGGTTCGAGCCCGGGTGGCACTGAAGCTTTCTTT. Protein: CASRHGSSPGGTEAFF.